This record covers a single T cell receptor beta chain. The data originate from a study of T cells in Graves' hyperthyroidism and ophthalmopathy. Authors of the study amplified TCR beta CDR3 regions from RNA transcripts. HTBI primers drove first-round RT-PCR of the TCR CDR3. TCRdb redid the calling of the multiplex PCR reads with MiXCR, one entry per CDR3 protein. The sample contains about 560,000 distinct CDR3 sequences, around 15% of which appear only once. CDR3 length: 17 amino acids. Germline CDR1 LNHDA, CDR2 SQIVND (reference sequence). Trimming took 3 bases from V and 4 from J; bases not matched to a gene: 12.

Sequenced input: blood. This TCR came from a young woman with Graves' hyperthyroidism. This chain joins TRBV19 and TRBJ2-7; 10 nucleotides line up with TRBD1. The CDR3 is CASSIRAPGQGTYEQYF. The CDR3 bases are TGTGCCAGTAGTATCCGGGCCCCGGGACAGGGGACTTACGAGCAGTACTTC. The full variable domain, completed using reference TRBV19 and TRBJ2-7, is DGGITQSPKYLFRKEGQNVTLSCEQNLNHDAMYWYRQDPGQGLRLIYYSQIVNDFQKGDIAEGYSVSREKKESFPLTVTSAQKNPTAFYLCASSIRAPGQGTYEQYFGPGTRLTVT.